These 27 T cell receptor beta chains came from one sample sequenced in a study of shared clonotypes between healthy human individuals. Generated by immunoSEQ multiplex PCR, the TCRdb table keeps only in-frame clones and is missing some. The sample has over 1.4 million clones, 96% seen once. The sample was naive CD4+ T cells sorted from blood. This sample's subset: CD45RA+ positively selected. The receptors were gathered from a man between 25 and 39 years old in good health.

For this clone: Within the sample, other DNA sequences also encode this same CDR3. The CDR3 nucleotides are TGTGCCAGCAGTCCCCTAGCGGGAGGGCCGGGCGAGCAGTACTTC. Residues: CASSPLAGGPGEQYF. The rearrangement uses TRBV27 and TRBJ2-7; TRBD2 matches at 12 bases. The CDR3 contains 15 residues. Germline CDR1 MNHEY, CDR2 SMNVEV (reference sequence). V dropped 5 bases and J dropped 6; count of bases not matched to a gene: 8.

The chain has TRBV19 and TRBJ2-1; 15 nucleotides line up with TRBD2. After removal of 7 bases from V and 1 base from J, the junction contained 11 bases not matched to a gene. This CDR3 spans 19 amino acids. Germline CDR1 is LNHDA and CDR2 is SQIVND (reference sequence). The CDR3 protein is CASTAGLAGGPPSYNEQFF. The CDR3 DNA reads TGTGCCAGTACCGCAGGACTAGCGGGAGGGCCACCTTCCTACAATGAGCAGTTCTTC.

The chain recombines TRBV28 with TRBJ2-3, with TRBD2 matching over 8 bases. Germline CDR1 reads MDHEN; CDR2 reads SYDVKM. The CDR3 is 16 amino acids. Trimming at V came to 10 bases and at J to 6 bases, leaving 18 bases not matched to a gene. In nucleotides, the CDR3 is TGTGCCACTAACTTACGCGGGGGGAGGGCCCTGGATACGCAGTATTTT. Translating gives CATNLRGGRALDTQYF.

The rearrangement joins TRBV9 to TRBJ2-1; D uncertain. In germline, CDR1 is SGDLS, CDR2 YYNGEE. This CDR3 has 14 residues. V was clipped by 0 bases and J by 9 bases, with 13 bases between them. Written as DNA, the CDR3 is TGTGCCAGCAGCGTAGGGGGAACCCCGGGTGAGCAGTTCTTC. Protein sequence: CASSVGGTPGEQFF.

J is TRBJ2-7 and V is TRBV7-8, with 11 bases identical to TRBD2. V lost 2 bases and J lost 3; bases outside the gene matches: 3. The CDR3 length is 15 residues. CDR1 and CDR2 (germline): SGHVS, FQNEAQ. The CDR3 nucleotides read TGTGCCAGCAGCTTATGGGGACTAGCGGTCTACGAGCAGTACTTC. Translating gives CASSLWGLAVYEQYF.

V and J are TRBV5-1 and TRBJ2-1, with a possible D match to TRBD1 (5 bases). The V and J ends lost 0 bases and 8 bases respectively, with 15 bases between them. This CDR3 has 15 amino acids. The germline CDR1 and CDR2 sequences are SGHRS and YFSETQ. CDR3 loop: CASSLEVQGLDEQFF. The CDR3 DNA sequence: TGCGCCAGCAGCTTGGAGGTTCAGGGATTGGATGAGCAGTTCTTC. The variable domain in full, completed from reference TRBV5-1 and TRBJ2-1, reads KAGVTQTPRYLIKTRGQQVTLSCSPISGHRSVSWYQQTPGQGLQFLFEYFSETQRNKGNFPGRFSGRQFSNSRSEMNVSTLELGDSALYLCASSLEVQGLDEQFFGPGTRLTVL.

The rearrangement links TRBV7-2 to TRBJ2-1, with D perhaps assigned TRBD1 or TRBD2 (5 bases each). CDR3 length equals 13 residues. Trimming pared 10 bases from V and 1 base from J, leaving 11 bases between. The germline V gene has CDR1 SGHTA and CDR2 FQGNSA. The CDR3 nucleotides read TGTGCCACCTCGGGACCGTCCTACAATGAGCAGTTCTTC. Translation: CATSGPSYNEQFF.

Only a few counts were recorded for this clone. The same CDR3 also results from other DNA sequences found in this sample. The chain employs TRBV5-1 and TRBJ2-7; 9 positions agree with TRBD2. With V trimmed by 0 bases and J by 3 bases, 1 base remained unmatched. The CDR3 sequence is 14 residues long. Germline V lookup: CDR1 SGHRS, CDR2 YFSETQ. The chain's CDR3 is CASSLVSGSYEQYF. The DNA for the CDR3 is TGCGCCAGCAGCTTGGTTAGCGGGAGCTACGAGCAGTACTTC.

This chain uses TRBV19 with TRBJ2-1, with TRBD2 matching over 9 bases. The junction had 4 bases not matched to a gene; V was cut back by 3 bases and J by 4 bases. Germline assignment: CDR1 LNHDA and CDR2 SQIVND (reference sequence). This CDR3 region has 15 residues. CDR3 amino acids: CASSMPSGEYNEQFF. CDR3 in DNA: TGTGCCAGTAGTATGCCTAGCGGGGAATACAATGAGCAGTTCTTC. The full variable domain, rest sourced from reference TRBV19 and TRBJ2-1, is DGGITQSPKYLFRKEGQNVTLSCEQNLNHDAMYWYRQDPGQGLRLIYYSQIVNDFQKGDIAEGYSVSREKKESFPLTVTSAQKNPTAFYLCASSMPSGEYNEQFFGPGTRLTVL.

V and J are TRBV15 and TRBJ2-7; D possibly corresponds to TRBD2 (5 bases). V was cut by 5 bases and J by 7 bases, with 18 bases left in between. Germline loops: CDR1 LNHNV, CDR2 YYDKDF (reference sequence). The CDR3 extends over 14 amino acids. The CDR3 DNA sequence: TGTGCCACCAGCCCCTCCCGAGTCTCGGGGGAGCAGTACTTC. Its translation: CATSPSRVSGEQYF.

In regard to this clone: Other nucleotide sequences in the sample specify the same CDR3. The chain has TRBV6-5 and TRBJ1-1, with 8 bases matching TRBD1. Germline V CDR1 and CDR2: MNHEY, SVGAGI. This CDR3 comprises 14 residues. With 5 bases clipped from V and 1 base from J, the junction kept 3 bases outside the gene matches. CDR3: CASSRGTGNTEAFF. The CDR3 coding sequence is TGTGCCAGCAGTCGAGGGACAGGGAACACTGAAGCTTTCTTT.

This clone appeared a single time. This CDR3 is CASSSQGSGYTF. CDR3 DNA sequence: TGTGCCAGCAGTTCACAGGGATCTGGCTACACCTTC. The V call is TRBV27, the J call TRBJ1-2; possible D gene TRBD1, 6 bases. The CDR3 consists of 12 residues. Per germline, CDR1 MNHEY and CDR2 SMNVEV (reference sequence). V lost 4 bases and J 7 bases, leaving 10 bases between the germline ends.

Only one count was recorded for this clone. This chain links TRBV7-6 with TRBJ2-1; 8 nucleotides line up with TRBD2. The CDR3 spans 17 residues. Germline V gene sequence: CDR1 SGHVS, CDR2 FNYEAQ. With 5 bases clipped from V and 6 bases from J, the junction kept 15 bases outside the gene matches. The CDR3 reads CASSGSGEGLFINEQFF. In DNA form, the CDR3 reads TGTGCCAGCAGCGGTAGCGGGGAGGGTCTTTTTATCAATGAGCAGTTCTTC.

In DNA form, the CDR3 reads TGTGCCAGCAGCCCTAACAGGGCACAAGAGACCCAGTACTTC. Translation: CASSPNRAQETQYF. The V gene is TRBV7-9, the J gene TRBJ2-5; D is possibly TRBD1 (6 bases). The CDR3 has 14 amino acids. Trimming cost V 5 bases and J 2 bases, with 12 bases left between them. Germline-derived CDR1 and CDR2 are SEHNR and FQNEAQ (reference sequence).

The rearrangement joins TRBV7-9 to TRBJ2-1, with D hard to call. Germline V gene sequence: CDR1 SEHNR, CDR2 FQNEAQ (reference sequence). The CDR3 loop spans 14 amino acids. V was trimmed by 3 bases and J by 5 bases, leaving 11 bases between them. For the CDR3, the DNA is TGTGCCAGCAGCTTCATACGAACCAACAATGAGCAGTTCTTC. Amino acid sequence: CASSFIRTNNEQFF. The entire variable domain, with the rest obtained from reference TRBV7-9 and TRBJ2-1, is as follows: DTGVSQNPRHKITKRGQNVTFRCDPISEHNRLYWYRQTLGQGPEFLTYFQNEAQLEKSRLLSDRFSAERPKGSFSTLEIQRTEQGDSAMYLCASSFIRTNNEQFFGPGTRLTVL.

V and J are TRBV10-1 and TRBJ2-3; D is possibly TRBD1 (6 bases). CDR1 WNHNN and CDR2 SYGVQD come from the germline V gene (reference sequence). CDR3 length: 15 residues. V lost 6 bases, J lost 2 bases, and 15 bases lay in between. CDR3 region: CASSTGHITTDTQYF. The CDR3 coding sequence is TGCGCCAGCAGCACAGGGCACATCACCACAGATACGCAGTATTTT.

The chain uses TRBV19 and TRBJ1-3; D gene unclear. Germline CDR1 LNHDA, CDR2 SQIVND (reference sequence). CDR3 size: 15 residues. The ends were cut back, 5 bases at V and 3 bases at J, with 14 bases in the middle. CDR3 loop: CASSRGFSDGNTIYF. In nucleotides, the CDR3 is TGTGCCAGTAGTCGAGGGTTCTCCGATGGAAACACCATATATTTT.

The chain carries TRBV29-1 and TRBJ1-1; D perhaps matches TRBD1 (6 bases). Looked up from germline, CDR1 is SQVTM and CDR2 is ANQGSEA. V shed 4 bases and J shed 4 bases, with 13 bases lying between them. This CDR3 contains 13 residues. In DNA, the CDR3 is TGCAGCGTTGTACACAGGGTCGGCACTGAAGCTTTCTTT. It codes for CSVVHRVGTEAFF.

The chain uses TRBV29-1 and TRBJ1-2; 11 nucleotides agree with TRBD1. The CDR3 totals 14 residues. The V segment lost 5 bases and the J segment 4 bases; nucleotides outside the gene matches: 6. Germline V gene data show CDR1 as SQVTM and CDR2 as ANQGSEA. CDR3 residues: CSVPGTGGTYGYTF. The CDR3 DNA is TGCAGCGTTCCCGGGACAGGGGGAACCTATGGCTACACCTTC.

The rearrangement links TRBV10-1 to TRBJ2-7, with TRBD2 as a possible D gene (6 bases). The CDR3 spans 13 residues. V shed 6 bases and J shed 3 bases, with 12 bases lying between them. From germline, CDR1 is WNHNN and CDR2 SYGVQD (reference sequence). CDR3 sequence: CASSAGLLYEQYF. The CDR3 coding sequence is TGCGCCAGCAGCGCGGGACTCCTCTACGAGCAGTACTTC.

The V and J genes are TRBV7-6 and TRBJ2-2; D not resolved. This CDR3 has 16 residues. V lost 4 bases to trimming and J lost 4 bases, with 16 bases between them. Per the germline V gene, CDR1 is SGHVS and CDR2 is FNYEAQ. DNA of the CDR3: TGTGCCAGCAGCTCCCCCCGGCGGACGGTCACCGGGGAGCTGTTTTTT. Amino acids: CASSSPRRTVTGELFF.

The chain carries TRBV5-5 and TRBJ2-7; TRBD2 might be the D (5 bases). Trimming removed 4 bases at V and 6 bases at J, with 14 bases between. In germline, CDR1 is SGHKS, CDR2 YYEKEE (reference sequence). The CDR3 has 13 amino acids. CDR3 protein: CASSPGGRGEQYF. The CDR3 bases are TGTGCCAGCAGCCCTGGAGGTCGGGGCGAGCAGTACTTC.

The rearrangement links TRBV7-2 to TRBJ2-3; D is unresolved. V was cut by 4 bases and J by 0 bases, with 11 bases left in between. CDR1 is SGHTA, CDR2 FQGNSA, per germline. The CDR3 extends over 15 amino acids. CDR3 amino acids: CASSSTARSTDTQYF. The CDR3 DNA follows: TGTGCCAGCAGCTCCACCGCGAGAAGCACAGATACGCAGTATTTT.

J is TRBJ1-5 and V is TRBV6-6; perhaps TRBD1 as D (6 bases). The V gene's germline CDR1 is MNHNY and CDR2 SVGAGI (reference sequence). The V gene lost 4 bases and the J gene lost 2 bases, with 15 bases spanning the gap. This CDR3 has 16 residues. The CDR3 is CASSFDRGGGNQPQHF. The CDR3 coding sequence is TGTGCCAGCAGTTTCGATAGAGGGGGTGGCAATCAGCCCCAGCATTTT.

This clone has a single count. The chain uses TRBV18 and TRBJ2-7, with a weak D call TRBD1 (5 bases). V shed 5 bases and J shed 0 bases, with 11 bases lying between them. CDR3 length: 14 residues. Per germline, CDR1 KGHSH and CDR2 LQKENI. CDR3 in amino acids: CASSSSRVSYEQYF. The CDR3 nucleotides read TGTGCCAGCTCATCCTCCAGGGTCTCCTACGAGCAGTACTTC.

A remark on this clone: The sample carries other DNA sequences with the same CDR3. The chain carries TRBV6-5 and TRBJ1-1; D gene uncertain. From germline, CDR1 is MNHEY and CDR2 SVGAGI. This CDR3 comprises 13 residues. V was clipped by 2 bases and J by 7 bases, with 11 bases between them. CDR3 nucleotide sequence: TGTGCCAGCAGTTACGTGGGAAAGGGTGAAGCTTTCTTT. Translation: CASSYVGKGEAFF.

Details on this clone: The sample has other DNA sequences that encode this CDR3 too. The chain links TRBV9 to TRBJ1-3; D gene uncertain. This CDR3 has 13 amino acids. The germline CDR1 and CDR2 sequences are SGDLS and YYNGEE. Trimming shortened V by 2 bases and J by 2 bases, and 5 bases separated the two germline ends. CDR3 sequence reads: CASSVGPGNTIYF. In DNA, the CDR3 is TGTGCCAGCAGCGTCGGGCCTGGAAACACCATATATTTT. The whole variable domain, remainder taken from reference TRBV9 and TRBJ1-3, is DSGVTQTPKHLITATGQRVTLRCSPRSGDLSVYWYQQSLDQGLQFLIQYYNGEERAKGNILERFSAQQFPDLHSELNLSSLELGDSALYFCASSVGPGNTIYFGEGSWLTVV.